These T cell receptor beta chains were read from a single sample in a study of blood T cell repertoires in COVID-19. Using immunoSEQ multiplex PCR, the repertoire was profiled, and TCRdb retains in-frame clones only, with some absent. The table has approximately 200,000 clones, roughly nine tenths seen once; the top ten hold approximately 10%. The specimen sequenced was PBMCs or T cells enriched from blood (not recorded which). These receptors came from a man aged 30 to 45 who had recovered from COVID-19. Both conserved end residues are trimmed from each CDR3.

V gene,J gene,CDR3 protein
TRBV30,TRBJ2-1,AWSKGLAGGYNEQF
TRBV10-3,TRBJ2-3,AISDPGRGPEQRDTQY
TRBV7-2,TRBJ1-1,ASSLERRVVQNTEAF
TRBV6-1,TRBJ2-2,ATLGGGELF
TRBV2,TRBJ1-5,ASSREWGDQPQH
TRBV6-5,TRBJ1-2,ASSYSGADGKYGYT
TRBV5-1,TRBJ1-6,ASSLEGQTPLH
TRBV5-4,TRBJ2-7,ASSLAGDSYEQY
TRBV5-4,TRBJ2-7,ASSTRTGDSNEQY
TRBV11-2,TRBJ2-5,ASSFESGTQY
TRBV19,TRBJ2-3,ASSIGLAGGADTQY
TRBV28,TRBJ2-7,ASSLYPEWGDGTYEQY
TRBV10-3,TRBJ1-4,AISEYRATNEKLF
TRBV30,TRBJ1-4,AWASMGRDEKLF
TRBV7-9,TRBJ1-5,ASSAGQISNQPQH
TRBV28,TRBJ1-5,ASRRTGSSNQPQH
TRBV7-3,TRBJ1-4,ASTINRVPSGSNEKLF
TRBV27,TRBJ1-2,ASSFFGPGRRGGYT
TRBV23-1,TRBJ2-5,ARTYQGHPY
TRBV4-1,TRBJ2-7,ASSQGVAAYEQY
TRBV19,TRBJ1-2,ASRNPGIRYGYT
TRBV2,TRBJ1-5,ASSSPSGAFQPQH
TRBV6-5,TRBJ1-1,ASGSHLNTEAF
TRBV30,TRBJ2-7,AWEAGQQIQY
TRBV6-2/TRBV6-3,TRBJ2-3,ASSYFGGNTQY
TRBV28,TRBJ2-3,ASRGGLGGFSTDTQY
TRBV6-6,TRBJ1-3,ASSSNRVTGNTIY